Given below is one TCR beta chain in context. The target antigen is unknown. Using immunoSEQ multiplex PCR, the repertoire was profiled, and TCRdb retains in-frame clones only, with some absent. Among about 100,000 clones, 75% to 95% were seen once, and the ten largest hold about 0.49%. The data are from a study of OX40 agonist ivuxolimab in advanced cancers. Study-wide results and caveats: Clonal expansion was among the lowest in partial responders at 0.1-3.0 mg/kg, especially CD8+.

This CDR3 spans 14 amino acids. The ends were cut back, 3 bases at V and 6 bases at J, with 14 bases in the middle. CDR1 is MNHEY, CDR2 SVGAGI, per germline. The sequenced sample was CD4+ or CD8+ T cells sorted from blood, obtained in a trial of the OX40 agonist ivuxolimab. The chain is built from TRBV6-5 and TRBJ1-2, with D possibly TRBD1 on 5 matching bases. The sequence was collected from an adult with an advanced solid tumor such as melanoma, head and neck, liver or kidney cancer. This CDR3 reads CASSYWGGNDGYTF. CDR3 bases: TGTGCCAGCAGTTATTGGGGGGGAAACGATGGCTACACCTTC.